This is a list of T cell receptor beta chains from one sample in a study of cytomegalovirus exposure and HLA in healthy donors. Sequenced by immunoSEQ multiplex PCR; TCRdb stores in-frame clones only, minus some. The sample carries roughly 220,000 clones, 65% to 85% recorded once. Sequenced material: PBMCs. The receptors originated from a man aged 25-40 years in good health and CMV-seronegative. Each CDR3 is given with its conserved first and last residue. The D gene is left open where the match is weak. Some rows have no size entry. The others give once, few or many, or a class for an expanded clone.

>.|.|TRBV2|TRBJ2-3
TGTGCCAGCACAGGTCGCACAGATACGCAGTATTTT
CASTGRTDTQYF
>.|.|TRBV27|TRBJ1-6
TGTGCCAGCAGTTTATCAGGGGTCTATAGACATGATAATTCACCCCTCCACTTT
CASSLSGVYRHDNSPLHF
>.|.|TRBV29-1|TRBJ2-1
TGCAGAGCGGAAAGCTCCTACAATGAGCAGTTCTTC
CRAESSYNEQFF
>.|.|TRBV6-5|TRBJ2-6
TGTGCCAGCAGTTACTCACTACTCTCTGGGGCCAACGTCCTGACTTTC
CASSYSLLSGANVLTF
>.|TRBD2|TRBV9|TRBJ2-5
TGTGCCAGCAGCGTAGTGGGCGGGGGGCAAGAGACCCAGTACTTC
CASSVVGGGQETQYF
>.|.|TRBV27|TRBJ1-2
TGTGCCAGCAGTCTAACCAGGGGCACTGGCTACACCTTC
CASSLTRGTGYTF
>.|.|TRBV2|TRBJ2-7
TGTGCCAGCAGTGATGGTAGGACAGCTACCTACGAGCAGTACTTC
CASSDGRTATYEQYF
>.|.|TRBV6-1|TRBJ1-6
TGTGCCAGCAGTGAAATCGGCAAGTGGCGGGGGAACTCCTATAATTCACCCCTCCACTTT
CASSEIGKWRGNSYNSPLHF
>.|TRBD1|TRBV7-9|TRBJ1-2
TGTGCCACCTCATACGAAGACAGGGGGACGTATGGCTACACCTTC
CATSYEDRGTYGYTF
>.|.|TRBV28|TRBJ1-2
TGTGCCAGCAGACCTTCGGGGGGTGGTGGCTACACCTTC
CASRPSGGGGYTF
>once|.|TRBV18|TRBJ2-3
TGTGCCAGCTCACCATCGAGGGGGACAGATACGCAGTATTTT
CASSPSRGTDTQYF
>.|TRBD1|TRBV19|TRBJ2-7
TGTGCCAGTAGTGAACGACAGGGGGGGCCCTACGAGCAGTACTTC
CASSERQGGPYEQYF
>.|.|TRBV5-4|TRBJ2-1
TGTGCCAGCAGCTTGCCGGAGAAACCCAATGAGCAGTTCTTC
CASSLPEKPNEQFF
>.|TRBD2|TRBV6-5|TRBJ2-1
TGTGCCAGCAGTTACCCACAGGCGGCGGGGGGAAGTATGCAGTTCTTC
CASSYPQAAGGSMQFF
>.|TRBD2|TRBV11-2|TRBJ2-1
TGTGCCAGCAGCTTTTCCTTAATCGCGACTAGCGGGGGATACAATGAGCAGTTCTTC
CASSFSLIATSGGYNEQFF
>.|.|TRBV6-1|TRBJ2-7
TGTGCCAGCAGATTGGACGGGGGATTGGGCTACGAGCAGTACTTC
CASRLDGGLGYEQYF